This entry describes one TCR beta chain. This clone appeared a few times. Base-call qualities are not available, and no considerably larger clone is one nucleotide away. The record originates from a study of tacrolimus-resistant gene-edited T cells for transplant recipients (TCRdb year 2020). For the study in its entirety: Using TCRbeta sequencing, clonality and clone numbers were compared between expanded FKBP12 knockout and unedited CMV-specific T cell products. Repertoire sequencing was done as a safety check to rule out transformation-driven clonal outgrowth after gene editing. Sequencing covered a couple of donors, and each donor provided one unedited CMV-specific T cell product and one FKBP12 knockout CMV-specific T cell product. Here is what the overall study found, with its caveats: The repertoire comparisons shown in Figure 5 were based on n = 2. Clonality, top-10 clone read coverage, and total clone numbers were comparable between knockout and unedited products. It was concluded by the authors that the TCRbeta repertoire was not drastically skewed by gene editing and that excessive clonal expansion was not caused by gene editing. Repertoires from different donors showed no Morisita similarity, whereas knockout and unedited products from the same donor showed high similarity.

TCRbeta sequencing used genomic DNA through the immunoSEQ service. The paper's processing steps were these. Repertoires were analyzed with immunoSEQ ANALYZER 3.0, computing Morisita similarity, clonality, top-10 clone coverage and total clone counts. Clonality was scaled so that 1 meant monoclonal and lower values meant more diverse products. Entries here come from immuneACCESS through TCRdb and include only in-frame sequences with V and J called. Some clones fail to appear in such tables; in the studies checked, an unresolved V gene covers under half of the shortfall, and the cause of the remainder is unknown. V, J and clone size are taken as reported in that table, and D and trimming were inferred from the DNA itself. For this sample there are about 850 clones; less than 40% appear just once. About four fifths of the sample belongs to the ten largest clones. The treatment or condition label, read with the paper, signifies: CRISPR-Cas9 RNP knockout of FKBP12 using synthetic sgRNA#2. PBMCs were stimulated for less than 7 hours with overlapping CMV pp65 and IE-1 peptide pools before enrichment with an IFNgamma secretion assay kit. FKBP12 knockout was performed on day 7 by electroporating Cas9 ribonucleoprotein using an Amaxa 4D-Nucleofector. Enriched CMV-specific T cells were expanded in culture with recombinant human IL-7 and IL-15. The T cell products were kept in culture for 20 to 25 days and then cryopreserved. After activation, CMV-specific T cells were enriched from PBMCs on the basis of IFNgamma secretion. Each ribonucleoprotein complex consisted of recombinant Streptococcus pyogenes Cas9 protein that had been precomplexed with FKBP12-specific sgRNA. As the most effective, GMP-preferred guide, synthetic sgRNA#2 was chosen for subsequent experiments.

Counted from cysteine to phenylalanine, this CDR3 has 16 amino acids. Left in the record is the CDR3 DNA by itself, 48 bases read in frame from the first base. The V and J ends are trimmed by 0 bases and 5 bases, leaving 17 bases between them. This TCR was sampled from a human donor in good health, a blood donor. Here the chain combines TRBV23-1 and TRBJ2-7; the D segment could be TRBD1, given 6 matching bases. TRBV23-1 is an ORF, with its function uncertain. This material consisted of a CMV-specific product grown in culture, taken from cells with FKBP12 knockout. The sample's cell subset or site, from its label and the paper: expanded CMV-specific T cell product isolated by IFNgamma secretion after CMV peptide stimulation. The DNA sequence reads TGCGCCAGCAGTCAATCGGGGCTTGGGGGCCTCGACGAGCAGTACTTC. The encoded protein is CASSQSGLGGLDEQYF.